Shown below are 4 T cell receptor beta chains from a single sample sequenced in a study of CD8+CD57+ T cells in acquired aplastic anemia. Both TCR beta VDJ combination and CDR3 sequence profiling were carried out. Genomic DNA was the template for this profiling. TCRdb re-called the reads with MiXCR, one entry per CDR3 protein. The table has roughly 250,000 distinct CDR3 sequences, 40% to 50% seen once. Patients sequenced had flow cytometry evidence of CD8+CD57+ cell expansion. Sequencing was carried out using sorted CD4+, CD8+, or CD8+CD57+ T cells (not recorded which) from PBMCs. These receptors all stem from a human donor with aplastic anemia.

The DNA of the CDR3 is TGTGCCACCAGCAGCTTGACGGGGGGGCACCACGAGCAGTACTTC. It translates to CATSSLTGGHHEQYF. The chain has TRBV15 and TRBJ2-7, with 8 nucleotides matching TRBD2. CDR1 LNHNV and CDR2 YYDKDF come from the germline V gene (reference sequence). The CDR3 is made up of 15 amino acids. With V trimmed by 3 bases and J by 5 bases, 9 bases remained unmatched.

Comments on this clonotype: This may arise from a read error, as a much more abundant clone is one base away. The rearrangement joins TRBV11-2 to TRBJ2-3, with TRBD2 matching 8 bases. This CDR3 has 17 amino acids. CDR1 and CDR2 (germline): SGHAT, FQNNGV. The CDR3 region is CASGLYIRGGNTDTQYF. CDR3 bases: TGTGCCAGCGGCTTATATATCCGGGGGGGCAACACAGATACGCAGTATTTT.

The V call is TRBV29-1, the J call TRBJ2-2, with D perhaps TRBD2 (6 bases). This CDR3 has 12 residues. Trimming shortened V by 7 bases and J by 6 bases, and 12 bases separated the two germline ends. Germline V gives CDR1 SQVTM, CDR2 ANQGSEA. CDR3 DNA sequence: TGCAGCGGAAAGGGAGGATCCGGGGAGCTGTTTTTT. Protein product: CSGKGGSGELFF.

This clonotype was seen ten or more times. V and J are TRBV9 and TRBJ2-7; D possibly uses TRBD1 or TRBD2 (5 bases each). The CDR3 loop spans 14 amino acids. Germline V gene lookup returns CDR1 SGDLS and CDR2 YYNGEE. V lost 4 bases and J lost 4, with 15 bases in between. In DNA, the CDR3 is TGTGCCAGCAGCCCATGGGACGGGCGGTACGAGCAGTACTTC. As protein: CASSPWDGRYEQYF. The complete variable domain, with remaining parts taken from reference TRBV9 and TRBJ2-7, reads DSGVTQTPKHLITATGQRVTLRCSPRSGDLSVYWYQQSLDQGLQFLIQYYNGEERAKGNILERFSAQQFPDLHSELNLSSLELGDSALYFCASSPWDGRYEQYFGPGTRLTVT.